This TCR beta chain was obtained from a study of cytomegalovirus exposure and HLA in healthy donors. Study in general: A previous analysis identified around 120 million unique TCR beta sequences derived from about 180 million T cells.

The PCR was carried out with 60 Vbeta primers and 13 Jbeta primers. How the authors handled the data: Around 9.9 million shared chains were among the 65 million to 85 million unique TCR beta chains that a later analysis counted. Clones were read by immunoSEQ multiplex PCR, and TCRdb kept only the in-frame ones, dropping some. The DNA gave D and trimming, while V, J and clone size come from that table. The table shows fewer than 200,000 clones, with approximately 80% occurring only once. With respect to this clone: Its antigen is unknown. Its ends do not fully match the called genes, so a read error is possible. This specimen includes other DNA sequences encoding the same CDR3.

Overall study results and limits: Researchers reported that three CMV-associated chains were confirmed in vitro as CMV antigen-specific. Later genetic work tied a missense DCLRE1C variant to beta-chain V and J trimming.

This TCR came from a woman in her twenties or thirties in good health and CMV-seronegative. The sequencing input was PBMCs.

This CDR3 is CASNRGPATNEKLFF. The CDR3 nucleotides are TGCGCCAGCAATCGAGGGCCGGCAACTAATGAAAAGCTGTTTTTT. The chain employs TRBV4-1 and TRBJ1-4, with unresolved D. The length of the CDR3 is 15 residues. Germline V gives CDR1 MGHRA, CDR2 YSYEKL.